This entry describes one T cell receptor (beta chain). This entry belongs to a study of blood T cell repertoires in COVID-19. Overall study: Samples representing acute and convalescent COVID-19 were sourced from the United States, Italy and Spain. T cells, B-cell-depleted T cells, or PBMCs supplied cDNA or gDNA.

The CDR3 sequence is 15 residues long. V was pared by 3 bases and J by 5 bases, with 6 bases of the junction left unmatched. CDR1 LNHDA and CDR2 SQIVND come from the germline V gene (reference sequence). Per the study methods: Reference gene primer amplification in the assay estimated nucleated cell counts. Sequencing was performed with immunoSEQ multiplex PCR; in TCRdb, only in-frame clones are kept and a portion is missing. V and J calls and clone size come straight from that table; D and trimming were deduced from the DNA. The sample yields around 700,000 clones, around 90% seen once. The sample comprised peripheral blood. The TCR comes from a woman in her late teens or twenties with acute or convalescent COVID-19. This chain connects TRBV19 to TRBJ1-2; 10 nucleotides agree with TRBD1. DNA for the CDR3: TGTGCCAGTAGTATCACCGGGACAGGGGCATATGGCTACACCTTC. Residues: CASSITGTGAYGYTF.